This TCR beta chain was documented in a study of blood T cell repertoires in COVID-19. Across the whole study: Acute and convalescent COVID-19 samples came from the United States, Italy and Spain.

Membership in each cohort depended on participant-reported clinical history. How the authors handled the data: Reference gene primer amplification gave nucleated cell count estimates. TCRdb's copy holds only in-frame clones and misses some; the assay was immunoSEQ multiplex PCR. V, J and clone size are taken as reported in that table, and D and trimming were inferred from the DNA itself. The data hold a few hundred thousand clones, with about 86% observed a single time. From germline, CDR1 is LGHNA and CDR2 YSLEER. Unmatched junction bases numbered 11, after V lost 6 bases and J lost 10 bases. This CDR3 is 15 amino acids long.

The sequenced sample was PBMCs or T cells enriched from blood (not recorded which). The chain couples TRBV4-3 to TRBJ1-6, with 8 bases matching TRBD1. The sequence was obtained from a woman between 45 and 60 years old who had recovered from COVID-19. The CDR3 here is CASSIGTGSSSPLHF. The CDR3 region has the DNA TGCGCCAGCAGTATAGGGACAGGATCGTCCTCACCCCTCCACTTT.